These T cell receptor beta chains were read from a single sample in a study of OX40 agonist ivuxolimab in advanced cancers. TCRdb keeps only in-frame clones here, not all; method: immunoSEQ multiplex PCR. The repertoire includes roughly 43,000 clones, 82% of them detected once, and about 1.7% sits in the top ten. Here the sequenced sample was CD4+ or CD8+ T cells sorted from blood, taken in a trial of the OX40 agonist ivuxolimab. These TCRs come from an adult with an advanced solid tumor such as melanoma, head and neck, liver or kidney cancer. Both conserved end residues are part of each CDR3. D genes are given only for firm matches. Clone size is given for some rows only: seen once, a few or many times, or a class if the clone is expanded.

TRBV9	.	.	TRBJ2-5	CASSQADGETQYF	TGTGCCAGCAGCCAAGCGGATGGGGAGACCCAGTACTTC
TRBV4-3	.	few	TRBJ1-2	CASSQTQGGYTF	TGCGCCAGCAGCCAAACACAGGGTGGCTACACCTTC
TRBV4-1	.	.	TRBJ2-1	CASSQENSANEQFF	TGCGCCAGCAGCCAAGAGAACTCCGCGAATGAGCAGTTCTTC
TRBV7-9	TRBD1	.	TRBJ2-1	CASSPPYRQGVSNEQFF	TGTGCCAGCAGCCCCCCCTATCGACAGGGGGTATCGAATGAGCAGTTCTTC
TRBV7-2	TRBD1	.	TRBJ1-2	CASSSRQGYGYTF	TGTGCCAGCAGCTCGAGACAGGGCTATGGCTACACCTTC
TRBV6-1	TRBD1	.	TRBJ2-7	CASSFYRDSSYEQYF	TGTGCCAGCAGTTTTTACCGGGACAGTTCCTACGAGCAGTACTTC
TRBV23-1	.	.	TRBJ1-1	CASSQGEGVKAFF	TGCGCCAGCAGCCAGGGTGAGGGGGTGAAAGCTTTCTTT
TRBV7-2	TRBD1	.	TRBJ1-1	CASSPFAGTGGIEAFF	TGTGCCAGCAGCCCATTTGCCGGGACAGGGGGCATTGAAGCTTTCTTT
TRBV7-8	.	.	TRBJ2-2	CASSLASRAGTGELFF	TGTGCCAGCAGCTTAGCGTCGAGGGCTGGGACCGGGGAGCTGTTTTTT
TRBV15	.	few	TRBJ1-4	CATSRAATNEKLFF	TGTGCCACCTCCCGGGCCGCAACTAATGAAAAACTGTTTTTT
TRBV5-5	TRBD1	.	TRBJ1-2	CASSQADRGWDGYTF	TGTGCCAGCAGCCAGGCGGACAGGGGATGGGATGGCTACACCTTC
TRBV5-4	TRBD1	.	TRBJ2-5	CASSLEGTGATQYF	TGTGCCAGCAGCTTGGAGGGGACAGGGGCGACCCAGTACTTC
TRBV5-4	.	few	TRBJ1-1	CASSLDRHGAFF	TGTGCCAGCAGCTTGGACAGGCACGGAGCTTTCTTT
TRBV6-1	.	.	TRBJ1-4	CASSEQGANEKLFF	TGTGCCAGCAGTGAACAGGGAGCTAATGAAAAACTGTTTTTT
TRBV6-6	.	.	TRBJ1-5	CASTDRNRYSNQPQHF	TGTGCCAGCACCGACAGGAACAGGTATAGCAATCAGCCCCAGCATTTT
TRBV7-2	TRBD1	.	TRBJ1-1	CASSRDSVNLLAFF	TGTGCCAGCAGCCGGGACAGCGTGAACCTTTTGGCTTTCTTT
TRBV15	.	.	TRBJ1-5	CATSRDPGSNQPQHF	TGTGCCACCAGCAGAGATCCGGGCAGCAATCAGCCCCAGCATTTT
TRBV9	TRBD2	few	TRBJ2-5	CASSIGTSEQETQYF	TGTGCCAGCAGCATCGGGACTAGCGAACAAGAGACCCAGTACTTC
TRBV5-1	.	.	TRBJ2-5	CASSLKGAGETQYF	TGCGCCAGCAGCTTGAAGGGAGCCGGGGAGACCCAGTACTTC
TRBV5-1	.	.	TRBJ2-1	CASSLVGGSSEQFF	TGCGCCAGCAGCTTGGTTGGGGGTAGCAGTGAGCAGTTCTTC
TRBV11-2	TRBD1	.	TRBJ2-5	CASSTMTGGIETQYF	TGTGCCAGCAGCACCATGACAGGGGGAATTGAGACCCAGTACTTC
TRBV5-8	.	.	TRBJ2-1	CASSNGVSSYNEQFF	TGTGCCAGCAGCAACGGGGTGAGCTCCTACAATGAGCAGTTCTTC
TRBV7-2	.	once	TRBJ2-2	CASSLGRAGELFF	TGTGCCAGCAGCCTCGGGCGGGCCGGGGAGCTGTTTTTT
TRBV5-1	.	.	TRBJ2-5	CASSPNDPAETQYF	TGCGCCAGCAGCCCCAATGACCCGGCGGAGACCCAGTACTTC
TRBV4-1	.	.	TRBJ2-7	CASSQGVASYEQYF	TGCGCCAGCAGCCAAGGGGTGGCGTCCTACGAGCAGTACTTC
TRBV2	.	.	TRBJ1-6	CASSGGPAPLHF	TGTGCCAGCAGTGGGGGGCCCGCACCCCTCCACTTT
TRBV6-1	.	once	TRBJ1-3	CASTLERQGRHTIYF	TGTGCCAGCACTCTCGAGCGGCAGGGTAGACACACCATATATTTT
TRBV5-6	TRBD2	.	TRBJ2-3	CASSLRLAGSTDTQYF	TGTGCCAGCAGCTTGAGACTAGCGGGGAGCACAGATACGCAGTATTTT
TRBV30	TRBD1	.	TRBJ1-6	CAWSSDRPGTLHF	TGTGCCTGGAGTTCGGACAGGCCAGGAACCCTCCACTTT
TRBV2	.	.	TRBJ2-3	CASSDYLAFGDTQYF	TGTGCCAGCAGTGATTACCTAGCCTTTGGAGATACGCAGTATTTT
TRBV6-5	TRBD1	.	TRBJ1-4	CASSYLTGVGEKLFF	TGTGCCAGCAGTTACTTGACAGGGGTTGGGGAAAAACTGTTTTTT
TRBV7-2	TRBD1	.	TRBJ1-1	CASSLGDSKHTEAFF	TGTGCCAGCAGCTTAGGGGACAGCAAACACACTGAAGCTTTCTTT
TRBV4-1	TRBD2	once	TRBJ2-5	CASSQEGRGAAETQYF	TGCGCCAGCAGCCAAGAAGGGCGGGGGGCGGCAGAGACCCAGTACTTC
TRBV30	TRBD2	.	TRBJ2-1	CAWGRLGLANEQFF	TGTGCCTGGGGAAGACTAGGACTAGCGAATGAGCAGTTCTTC
TRBV7-2	.	.	TRBJ1-2	CASSLGVAQMNLYGYTF	TGTGCCAGCAGCTTAGGGGTGGCGCAGATGAACCTTTATGGCTACACCTTC
TRBV5-1	.	.	TRBJ2-5	CASSFNGGQETQYF	TGCGCCAGCAGCTTTAACGGGGGCCAAGAGACCCAGTACTTC
TRBV11-2	.	.	TRBJ2-2	CASSLPLAGGGELFF	TGTGCCAGCAGCCTCCCCCTGGCGGGCGGCGGGGAGCTGTTTTTT
TRBV19	TRBD1	.	TRBJ1-4	CASTVGQGANEKLFF	TGTGCCAGTACAGTTGGACAGGGGGCTAATGAAAAACTGTTTTTT
TRBV9	.	.	TRBJ1-2	CASSVGGLSYGYTF	TGTGCCAGCAGCGTAGGGGGACTATCCTATGGCTACACCTTC
TRBV21-1	.	.	TRBJ1-5	CASSKEGQEESNQPQHF	TGTGCCAGCAGCAAAGAAGGACAGGAGGAAAGCAATCAGCCCCAGCATTTT
TRBV5-1	.	few	TRBJ2-5	CASSPVSGEETQYF	TGCGCCAGCAGCCCGGTTTCGGGGGAAGAGACCCAGTACTTC
TRBV9	TRBD1	.	TRBJ1-1	CASSDRQGATEAFF	TGTGCCAGCAGCGACCGACAGGGGGCCACTGAAGCTTTCTTT